This T cell receptor beta chain emerged from a study of T cell responses to AZD1222 COVID-19 vaccine. Study-wide background: It was second doses at about 4 or about 12 weeks that were pooled.

Here immunoSEQ multiplex PCR was the method, and the copy in TCRdb shows in-frame clones only, minus some. The repertoire includes about 160,000 clones, roughly 90% of them detected once, and around 5.9% sits in the top ten. The CDR3 has 14 residues. CDR1 is MNHEY, CDR2 SVGAGI, per germline. Trimming at V came to 7 bases and at J to 8 bases, leaving 8 bases not matched to a gene. The source was peripheral blood, collected on day 0 of AZD1222 vaccination. This rearrangement joins TRBV6-5 to TRBJ1-6, with TRBD1 matching over 7 bases. The source is an adult in good health. CDR3 sequence (DNA): TGTGCCAGCACCCGGACAGGCTCACATTCACCCCTCCACTTT. Encoded protein: CASTRTGSHSPLHF.